This T cell receptor (beta chain) was captured in a study of blood T cell repertoires in COVID-19. Across the whole study: Acute and convalescent COVID-19 samples came from the United States, Italy and Spain.

This clone was seen just once. The study drew participants aged about 18 to 95 years from 20 to 30 US areas. Participant-given clinical history determined each cohort assignment. Germline trimming cut 6 bases from V and 5 bases from J; bases unmatched to any gene: 5. The CDR3 has 13 residues. The method was immunoSEQ multiplex PCR; TCRdb's version includes in-frame clones alone and lacks a portion of them. The sample yields 400,000 to 500,000 clones, nearly 90% seen once. The rearrangement links TRBV12-3 or TRBV12-4 to TRBJ2-3; 7 positions match TRBD1. The material sequenced was PBMCs or T cells enriched from blood (not recorded which). This receptor was identified in a woman between 18 and 30 years old who had been exposed to COVID-19. The CDR3 here is CASSGQAGDTQYF. DNA for the CDR3: TGTGCCAGCAGCGGACAGGCGGGAGATACGCAGTATTTT.